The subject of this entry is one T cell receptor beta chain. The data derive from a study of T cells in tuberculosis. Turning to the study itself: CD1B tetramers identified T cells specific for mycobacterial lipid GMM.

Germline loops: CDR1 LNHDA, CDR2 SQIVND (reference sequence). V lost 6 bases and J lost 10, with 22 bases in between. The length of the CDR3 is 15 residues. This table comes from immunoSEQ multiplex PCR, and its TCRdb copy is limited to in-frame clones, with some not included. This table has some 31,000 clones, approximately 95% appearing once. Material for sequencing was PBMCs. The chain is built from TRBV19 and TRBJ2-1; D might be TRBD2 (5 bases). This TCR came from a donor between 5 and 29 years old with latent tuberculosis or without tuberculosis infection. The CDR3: CASRSFRGKGKEQFF. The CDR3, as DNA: TGTGCCAGTAGGTCCTTTCGGGGTAAGGGTAAGGAGCAGTTCTTC.